This T cell receptor (beta chain) was obtained from a study of CD4 T cells in relation to SARS-CoV-2 and coronaviruses. CD4+ T cells from unexposed donors were obtained before the COVID-19 pandemic (2011-2018). The cells were cultured for less than twelve days before CD4+ T cells were isolated. Regarding this clone: Antigen unknown.

This CDR3 has 17 amino acids. Assay used: immunoSEQ multiplex PCR; TCRdb lists only in-frame clones, some missing. This sample has about 29,000 clones, with 70% to 85% found just once. Sequenced input: CD4+ T cells from PBMCs, cultured in vitro. The TCR was taken from a human donor in good health. This chain connects TRBV21-1 to TRBJ1-1. TRBV21-1 is tagged as a pseudogene. The CDR3: CASRGYLVRGTNTEAFF. For the CDR3, the DNA is TGTGCCAGCAGGGGTTATCTAGTTCGGGGGACGAACACTGAAGCTTTCTTT.